Listed below are T cell receptor beta chains from one sample, sequenced in a study of cytomegalovirus exposure and HLA in healthy donors. Repertoires were generated with immunoSEQ multiplex PCR, while TCRdb's copy carries only in-frame clones and drops some. This sample has tens of thousands of clones, with approximately 81% found just once. Sequences were obtained from PBMCs. The receptor set was obtained from a woman aged 40-49 years in good health and CMV-seropositive. Both conserved end residues are part of each CDR3. The D gene is left open where the match is weak. Where a row states a size, it is once, few, many or the class of an expanded clone; other rows omit it.

CDR3 length	clone size	D gene	V gene	J gene	CDR3 DNA	CDR3 protein
16	-	TRBD1	TRBV19	TRBJ2-5	TGTGCCAGTACTCGCGGGACAGGGGGTATCCAAGAGACCCAGTACTTC	CASTRGTGGIQETQYF
14	-	TRBD2	TRBV2	TRBJ2-2	TGTGCCAGCAAACCAGCGGGGGGGCCGTGGGAGCTGTTTTTT	CASKPAGGPWELFF
13	-	-	TRBV30	TRBJ1-1	TGTGCCTGGAGCGGCCAGGAGGGCACTGAAGCTTTCTTT	CAWSGQEGTEAFF
15	once	-	TRBV6-1	TRBJ1-2	TGTGCCAGCAGTGAAATCGGTAATTCGGGCTATGGCTACACCTTC	CASSEIGNSGYGYTF
15	-	-	TRBV28	TRBJ2-7	TGTGCCAGCAGCTCTTGGACAGGACTAAGCTACGAGCAGTACTTC	CASSSWTGLSYEQYF
15	-	TRBD1	TRBV27	TRBJ1-2	TGTGCCAGCAGTCCAGGGACAGGGACTAACTATGGCTACACCTTC	CASSPGTGTNYGYTF
13	-	TRBD2	TRBV5-1	TRBJ2-5	TGCGCCAGCAGGGAGGGACTAGCTGAGACCCAGTACTTC	CASREGLAETQYF
14	-	-	TRBV25-1	TRBJ1-6	TGTGCCAGCAGTGGGGACACCTCGAATTCACCCCTCCACTTT	CASSGDTSNSPLHF
17	-	TRBD2	TRBV9	TRBJ2-3	TGTGCCAGCAGCCCCAGACTAGCGGGGGGGCAAGTAGATACGCAGTATTTT	CASSPRLAGGQVDTQYF
12	-	-	TRBV28	TRBJ1-5	TGTGCCAGCACTGGCTTCAATCAGCCCCAGCATTTT	CASTGFNQPQHF
17	once	-	TRBV5-1	TRBJ2-3	TGCGCCAGCACTCCCGCCCCAGGGATCTCTAGCACAGATACGCAGTATTTT	CASTPAPGISSTDTQYF
15	-	TRBD1	TRBV6-1	TRBJ1-2	TGTGCCAGCAGGGACGACAGGGCCTTCATCTATGGCTACACCTTC	CASRDDRAFIYGYTF
14	-	-	TRBV6-5	TRBJ1-4	TGTGCCAGCAGTTACTCCCCAGGGCGTGAAAAACTGTTTTTT	CASSYSPGREKLFF
17	-	TRBD2	TRBV7-9	TRBJ2-1	TGTGCCAGCAGCTTAAGGGCTCGCGGGGGGAACTACAATGAGCAGTTCTTC	CASSLRARGGNYNEQFF
13	-	-	TRBV5-1	TRBJ1-1	TGCGCCAGCAGCTTCGAGGTGGTCACTGAAGCTTTCTTT	CASSFEVVTEAFF
14	-	-	TRBV7-2	TRBJ1-2	TGTGCCAGCAGCTTACTTCACGGTGCGGGCGGCTACACCTTC	CASSLLHGAGGYTF
16	-	-	TRBV13	TRBJ2-7	TGTGCCAGCAGCTTATGGTTCGGGGGTTCCACCTACGAGCAGTACTTC	CASSLWFGGSTYEQYF
14	-	-	TRBV28	TRBJ2-1	TGTGCCAGCAGGCGAGGGTTCGCCTACAATGAGCAGTTCTTC	CASRRGFAYNEQFF